One and the same sample provided the 24 T cell receptor beta chains below, sequenced in a study of OX40 agonist ivuxolimab in advanced cancers. TCRdb's copy holds only in-frame clones and misses some; the assay was immunoSEQ multiplex PCR. The repertoire has fewer than 80,000 clones, 75% to 90% of them found once; the top ten carry 0.8% to 1%. The specimen comprised CD4+ or CD8+ T cells sorted from blood, sampled in a trial of the OX40 agonist ivuxolimab. The receptors were sampled from an adult with an advanced solid tumor such as melanoma, head and neck, liver or kidney cancer.

V and J are TRBV5-1 and TRBJ2-3; 7 bases agree with TRBD2. The germline gives CDR1 SGHRS, CDR2 YFSETQ. The CDR3 sequence is 14 residues long. V dropped 5 bases and J dropped 2; count of bases not matched to a gene: 5. In nucleotides, the CDR3 is TGCGCCAGCAGGTCCGGGACTACCACAGATACGCAGTATTTT. Translated: CASRSGTTTDTQYF.

This clone was seen a single time. The chain employs TRBV6-1 and TRBJ1-4; a weak D match, TRBD1 (5 bases). Germline lookup yields CDR1 MNHNS and CDR2 SASEGT. V lost 6 bases and J 0 bases, leaving 8 bases between the germline ends. This CDR3 region has 14 residues. The CDR3 spells CASRLGATNEKLFF. Written as DNA, the CDR3 is TGTGCCAGCAGGCTGGGGGCAACTAATGAAAAACTGTTTTTT.

V is TRBV30 and J is TRBJ1-1, with 10 bases that match TRBD1. CDR3 length: 13 amino acids. Germline CDR1 is GTSNPN and CDR2 is SVGIG (reference sequence). The V segment lost 3 bases and the J segment 5 bases; nucleotides outside the gene matches: 3. CDR3: CAWSSDRGTEAFF. The CDR3 nucleotides are TGTGCCTGGAGCTCGGACAGGGGGACTGAAGCTTTCTTT. Full variable domain (rest looked up from reference TRBV30 and TRBJ1-1): SQTIHQWPATLVQPVGSPLSLECTVEGTSNPNLYWYRQAAGRGLQLLFYSVGIGQISSEVPQNLSASRPQDRQFILSSKKLLLSDSGFYLCAWSSDRGTEAFFGQGTRLTVV.

The V gene is TRBV5-1, the J gene TRBJ1-6; 7 positions agree with TRBD1. Trimming removed 3 bases from V and 9 bases from J; junction bases left unmatched: 9. Germline assignment: CDR1 SGHRS and CDR2 YFSETQ. CDR3 length: 15 residues. CDR3 nucleotide sequence: TGCGCCAGCAGCTCCCAAACAGGGGCTGGTTCACCCCTCCACTTT. Translating gives CASSSQTGAGSPLHF.

This chain uses TRBV5-1 with TRBJ2-5, with TRBD2 matching 7 bases. After removal of 5 bases from V and 5 bases from J, the junction contained 12 bases not matched to a gene. The CDR3 extends over 15 amino acids. CDR1 is SGHRS, CDR2 YFSETQ, per germline. CDR3 region: CASRESGVPPETQYF. CDR3 bases: TGCGCCAGCAGGGAAAGCGGGGTGCCCCCGGAGACCCAGTACTTC.

In nucleotides, the CDR3 is TGTGCCAGCAGCCGTTACCTGCAAGAGACCCAGTACTTC. Translated: CASSRYLQETQYF. This chain joins TRBV14 and TRBJ2-5; D is uncertain. V lost 4 bases, J lost 2 bases, and 8 bases lay in between. Looked up from germline, CDR1 is SGHDN and CDR2 is FVKESK. CDR3 size: 13 residues.

This clone was found a few times. The chain carries TRBV2 and TRBJ2-7, with D perhaps matching TRBD1 (6 bases). Germline CDR1 reads SNHLY; CDR2 reads FYNNEI. CDR3 size: 15 residues. Trimming stripped 3 bases from V and 1 base from J, with 13 bases between. In DNA, the CDR3 is TGTGCCAGCAGTGATGGGGGCAGGGGATCCTACGAGCAGTACTTC. As protein: CASSDGGRGSYEQYF.

The chain recombines TRBV7-9 with TRBJ2-7, with D uncertain. Germline V gene lookup returns CDR1 SEHNR and CDR2 FQNEAQ (reference sequence). There are 14 residues in the CDR3. V was trimmed by 0 bases and J by 2 bases, leaving 8 bases between them. CDR3 amino acids: CASSLALGPYEQYF. The CDR3 DNA reads as TGTGCCAGCAGCTTAGCGCTAGGCCCCTACGAGCAGTACTTC.

This chain uses TRBV6-5 with TRBJ2-1, with TRBD2 as a possible D gene (5 bases). V lost 5 bases to trimming and J lost 1 base, with 12 bases between them. The CDR3 is made up of 15 amino acids. Germline V lookup: CDR1 MNHEY, CDR2 SVGAGI. CDR3 nucleotides: TGTGCCAGCAGTCCAATGAGGGATTCCTACAATGAGCAGTTCTTC. Amino acids: CASSPMRDSYNEQFF.

This clone was seen once. The genes are TRBV6-5 and TRBJ1-5, with 9 bases identical to TRBD1. The V gene end was trimmed by 8 bases and the J gene end by 6 bases; junction bases not matched to a gene: 8. The CDR3 length is 14 residues. Germline V CDR1 and CDR2: MNHEY, SVGAGI. As DNA, the CDR3 is TGTGCCAGCGGTCACAGGGGGCATGGTCAGCCCCAGCATTTT. Its protein is CASGHRGHGQPQHF.

V and J are TRBV6-6 and TRBJ2-1; TRBD1 is a possible D gene (5 bases). The CDR3 sequence is 16 residues long. V was shortened by 7 bases and J by 9 bases, with 25 bases between the two germline ends. CDR1 MNHNY and CDR2 SVGAGI come from the germline V gene (reference sequence). The CDR3 DNA sequence: TGTGCCAGCACCCGAAGACAGTCGGTCCCATCCAGTGAGCAGTTCTTC. Protein product: CASTRRQSVPSSEQFF.

The chain combines TRBV6-5 with TRBJ1-6; tentative D call: TRBD1 (6 bases). V lost 0 bases to trimming and J lost 8 bases, with 11 bases between them. The CDR3 has 15 amino acids. Germline values: CDR1 MNHEY, CDR2 SVGAGI. The CDR3 DNA sequence: TGTGCCAGCAGTTACTCGAGAGGGGGAGATTCACCCCTCCACTTT. Translating gives CASSYSRGGDSPLHF.

This clone was seen a single time. This chain uses TRBV7-2 with TRBJ1-2, with D possibly being TRBD1 (6 bases). The CDR3 is 13 amino acids. Looked up from germline, CDR1 is SGHTA and CDR2 is FQGNSA. Trimming pared 2 bases from V and 8 bases from J, leaving 12 bases between. The CDR3 region has the DNA TGTGCCAGCAGCTTATCTAACAGGGACGGCTACACCTTC. It is translated as CASSLSNRDGYTF.

The rearrangement uses TRBV11-2 and TRBJ1-6; a possible D gene is TRBD1 (6 bases). CDR3 length: 14 residues. In germline, CDR1 is SGHAT, CDR2 FQNNGV. Trimming left V 5 bases short and J 7 bases short, with 12 bases between. CDR3 residues: CASSLQGGNSPLHF. The CDR3 region has the DNA TGTGCCAGCAGCCTACAGGGTGGGAATTCACCCCTCCACTTT.

This clone has only one observation. V is TRBV10-3 and J is TRBJ1-1; unclear D gene. The germline V gene encodes CDR1 ENHRY and CDR2 SYGVKD. The CDR3 is made up of 14 amino acids. V was trimmed by 0 bases and J by 1 base, leaving 6 bases between them. In DNA, the CDR3 is TGTGCCATCAGTGAGTCTAGGCAGAACACTGAAGCTTTCTTT. This sequence encodes CAISESRQNTEAFF.

The rearrangement uses TRBV19 and TRBJ2-6, with TRBD1 matching over 8 bases. Germline V gives CDR1 LNHDA, CDR2 SQIVND (reference sequence). V was clipped by 7 bases and J by 0 bases; unmatched bases: 8. This CDR3 comprises 17 residues. CDR3 protein: CASTQGASASGANVLTF. CDR3 DNA: TGTGCCAGTACCCAGGGGGCGTCAGCCTCTGGGGCCAACGTCCTGACTTTC.

In its sample, this clone was seen once. The chain uses TRBV29-1 and TRBJ1-1; D is perhaps TRBD1 (6 bases). The V gene lost 5 bases and the J gene lost 0 bases, with 10 bases spanning the gap. The germline gives CDR1 SQVTM, CDR2 ANQGSEA. The CDR3 totals 13 residues. The CDR3 nucleotides are TGCAGCGTTACAGGGTCTCTGAACACTGAAGCTTTCTTT. As protein: CSVTGSLNTEAFF.

The chain has TRBV5-1 and TRBJ1-5, with no clear D. The V gene lost 0 bases and the J gene lost 3 bases, with 7 bases spanning the gap. The V gene's germline CDR1 is SGHRS and CDR2 YFSETQ. The CDR3 loop spans 14 amino acids. The CDR3 here is CASSLGQPNQPQHF. Written as DNA, the CDR3 is TGCGCCAGCAGCTTGGGGCAACCCAATCAGCCCCAGCATTTT.

This clone was detected once. The chain couples TRBV27 to TRBJ2-1; 9 bases match TRBD1. Per germline, CDR1 MNHEY and CDR2 SMNVEV (reference sequence). V lost 4 bases to trimming and J lost 3 bases; unmatched junction nucleotides: 25. The length of the CDR3 is 22 residues. CDR3 coding DNA: TGTGCCAGCAGTTCCAACCCATTCAGTAACTGGGGGACAGGGCAGATCTACAATGAGCAGTTCTTC. Translating gives CASSSNPFSNWGTGQIYNEQFF.

The chain carries TRBV10-3 and TRBJ1-1; D perhaps matches TRBD1 (6 bases). This CDR3 has 14 residues. Per germline, CDR1 ENHRY and CDR2 SYGVKD. V was cut by 6 bases and J by 5 bases, with 16 bases left in between. The CDR3 is CAIREGGRGTEAFF. In DNA, the CDR3 is TGTGCCATCAGGGAGGGGGGAAGAGGGACTGAAGCTTTCTTT.

The chain uses TRBV6-5 and TRBJ1-4, with TRBD1 matching 8 bases. The junction had 6 bases not matched to a gene; V was cut back by 5 bases and J by 7 bases. CDR1 and CDR2 from the germline V gene are MNHEY and SVGAGI. The CDR3 has 14 residues. CDR3 in DNA: TGTGCCAGCAGTGCGTCAGGGGGCGGTGAAAAACTGTTTTTT. Amino acids: CASSASGGGEKLFF.

The gene calls are TRBV15 and TRBJ1-1, with D uncertain. Deletions cut 1 base from V and 0 bases from J, with 6 bases between. Germline assignment: CDR1 LNHNV and CDR2 YYDKDF (reference sequence). The CDR3 has 14 amino acids. CDR3: CATSRVAVNTEAFF. The CDR3 nucleotides read TGTGCCACCAGCAGAGTTGCAGTGAACACTGAAGCTTTCTTT.

V is TRBV12-5 and J is TRBJ2-7, with unresolved D. Germline CDR1 is LGHNT and CDR2 is FRNRAP. The CDR3 sequence is 12 residues long. Deletions cut 5 bases from V and 7 bases from J, with 12 bases between. CDR3 DNA sequence: TGTGCTAGTGGTCACTACCTGGGGGAGCAGTACTTC. This codes for CASGHYLGEQYF. The full variable domain, with the rest looked up from reference TRBV12-5 and TRBJ2-7, is DARVTQTPRHKVTEMGQEVTMRCQPILGHNTVFWYRQTMMQGLELLAYFRNRAPLDDSGMPKDRFSAEMPDATLATLKIQPSEPRDSAVYFCASGHYLGEQYFGPGTRLTVT.

The rearrangement links TRBV7-2 to TRBJ1-1; a possible D gene is TRBD1 (5 bases). Per the germline V gene, CDR1 is SGHTA and CDR2 is FQGNSA. Trimming cost V 5 bases and J 4 bases, with 14 bases left between them. This CDR3 spans 14 amino acids. In nucleotides, the CDR3 is TGTGCCAGCAGCGGCCGGGCGGGGGGCACTGAAGCTTTCTTT. Amino acids: CASSGRAGGTEAFF.